Each of the 10 T cell receptor beta chains below was sequenced from the same sample in a study of CD4 T cells in relation to SARS-CoV-2 and coronaviruses. Assay used: immunoSEQ multiplex PCR; TCRdb lists only in-frame clones, some missing. The sample yields about 38,000 clones, around 89% seen once. Sequenced: memory CD4+ T cells from PBMCs. All receptors come from an adult with COVID-19.

The CDR3 protein is CASSQAGGLQETQYF. The CDR3 DNA sequence: TGTGCCAGCAGCCAAGCGGGGGGGCTCCAAGAGACCCAGTACTTC. The V call is TRBV3-1 (or the pseudogene TRBV3-2), the J call TRBJ2-5, with TRBD2 matching 8 bases. The CDR3 sequence is 15 residues long. V lost 1 base to trimming and J lost 1 base; unmatched junction nucleotides: 2. The germline gives CDR1 LGHDT, CDR2 YNNKEL (reference sequence).

This sequence joins TRBV2 and TRBJ1-6; TRBD1 matches at 8 bases. This CDR3 has 15 residues. Germline lookup yields CDR1 SNHLY and CDR2 FYNNEI. Trimming at V came to 8 bases and at J to 7 bases, leaving 10 bases not matched to a gene. The CDR3 DNA is TGTGCCAGCCAAACTCAGGGGGCGGGAAATTCACCCCTCCACTTT. Amino acid sequence: CASQTQGAGNSPLHF.

V gene TRBV7-2 combines with J gene TRBJ1-1; D is unclear. The CDR3 is 13 amino acids. Germline CDR1 is SGHTA and CDR2 is FQGNSA. Trimming removed 9 bases from V and 0 bases from J, with 11 bases in between. This CDR3 is CASQLSMNTEAFF. The CDR3 DNA is TGTGCCAGTCAATTATCTATGAACACTGAAGCTTTCTTT. Together with reference TRBV7-2 and TRBJ1-1, the CDR3 gives the full variable domain: GAGVSQSPSNKVTEKGKDVELRCDPISGHTALYWYRQSLGQGLEFLIYFQGNSAPDKSGLPSDRFSAERTGGSVSTLTIQRTQQEDSAVYLCASQLSMNTEAFFGQGTRLTVV.

The count of this clone is one. V is TRBV3-1 (or the pseudogene TRBV3-2) and J is TRBJ2-5, with TRBD2 matching over 13 bases. This CDR3 comprises 16 residues. V was clipped by 6 bases and J by 4 bases; unmatched bases: 8. Looked up from germline, CDR1 is LGHDT and CDR2 is YNNKEL (reference sequence). In DNA, the CDR3 is TGTGCCAGCAGGCCTACTAGCGGGGGGGCACTAGAGACCCAGTACTTC. This sequence encodes CASRPTSGGALETQYF.

This clone appeared once. DNA of the CDR3: TGTGCCAGCAGTGATGGACAGGGGGCTTATGGCTACACCTTC. It is translated as CASSDGQGAYGYTF. This rearrangement joins TRBV6-1 to TRBJ1-2, with 11 bases matching TRBD1. Germline assignment: CDR1 MNHNS and CDR2 SASEGT. This CDR3 is 14 amino acids long. The V gene end was trimmed by 3 bases and the J gene end by 5 bases; junction bases not matched to a gene: 2.

This sequence joins TRBV3-1 (or the pseudogene TRBV3-2) and TRBJ1-2; a weak D match, TRBD1 (6 bases). The CDR3 runs to 17 residues. V lost 2 bases to trimming and J lost 6 bases, with 22 bases between them. The germline CDR1 and CDR2 sequences are LGHDT and YNNKEL (reference sequence). The CDR3 DNA reads as TGTGCCAGCAGCCAATCCCCCAGAGGGGGAAGGCGAGATGGCTACACCTTC. Amino acid sequence: CASSQSPRGGRRDGYTF.

J is TRBJ1-3 and V is TRBV5-1; D ambiguous. CDR3 length equals 15 residues. V gave up 0 bases and J gave up 0 bases, with 7 bases separating them. CDR1 is SGHRS and CDR2 is YFSETQ in the germline V gene. The CDR3 DNA is TGCGCCAGCAGCTTGGTACCCAGCTCTGGAAACACCATATATTTT. Translating gives CASSLVPSSGNTIYF. Full variable domain (missing parts from reference TRBV5-1 and TRBJ1-3): KAGVTQTPRYLIKTRGQQVTLSCSPISGHRSVSWYQQTPGQGLQFLFEYFSETQRNKGNFPGRFSGRQFSNSRSEMNVSTLELGDSALYLCASSLVPSSGNTIYFGEGSWLTVV.

This clone was recorded once. The chain carries TRBV7-9 and TRBJ1-2; 7 bases are a match to TRBD1. The CDR3 is 15 amino acids. CDR1 and CDR2 from the germline V gene are SEHNR and FQNEAQ (reference sequence). The V segment lost 5 bases and the J segment 2 bases; nucleotides outside the gene matches: 8. In DNA form, the CDR3 reads TGTGCCAGCAGCCCTTACAGGGGATCCAACTATGGCTACACCTTC. Protein: CASSPYRGSNYGYTF.

The chain combines TRBV24-1 with TRBJ2-3, with TRBD2 matching 8 bases. V gave up 4 bases and J gave up 5 bases; unmatched junction bases: 4. Germline V gives CDR1 KGHDR, CDR2 SFDVKD. CDR3 length: 14 residues. This CDR3 reads CATSEAGTRDTQYF. As DNA, the CDR3 is TGTGCCACCAGTGAGGCGGGGACTAGAGATACGCAGTATTTT.

This clone occurred once. This chain links TRBV2 with TRBJ2-5, with a tentative D call TRBD1 (6 bases). Germline CDR1 reads SNHLY; CDR2 reads FYNNEI. The CDR3 has 13 residues. The ends were cut back, 8 bases at V and 5 bases at J, with 15 bases in the middle. The CDR3 region has the DNA TGTGCCAGCGCCCGAAACAGGGACGAGACCCAGTACTTC. It encodes CASARNRDETQYF.